This T cell receptor (beta chain) was sequenced in a study of prognosis after radiotherapy for stage I lung cancer. With 1 base removed from V and 8 bases from J, the gap between germline ends came to 5 bases. Germline lookup yields CDR1 LNHNV and CDR2 YYDKDF (reference sequence). CDR3 length: 12 amino acids. Blood draws of 5 to 7 milliliters of peripheral blood occurred at each of two time points. Two-round multiplex PCR amplified TCR beta CDR3 from genomic DNA. Individual primers that were specific to each TRBV and TRBJ gene served in first-round PCR. The second PCR round used universal primers. Each CDR3 protein is one row after TCRdb ran MiXCR on the multiplex PCR reads. The sample contains under 25,000 distinct CDR3 sequences, over 45% of which appear only once. At least ten counts were recorded for this clonotype.

The sample consisted of PBMCs, taken before or after stereotactic body radiation therapy (not recorded which). The source is a donor at least 50 years old with non-small cell lung cancer. V usage is TRBV15 and J usage is TRBJ1-4; D call uncertain. The CDR3 spells CATSRVREKLFF. CDR3 nucleotide sequence: TGTGCCACCAGCAGAGTGAGAGAAAAACTGTTTTTT.